This T cell receptor (beta chain) was captured in a study of OX40 agonist ivuxolimab in advanced cancers. Study in general: It was permissible to have had prior anti-PD-1, anti-PD-L1 or anti-CTLA-4 therapy, and around 40% had some. Three individuals attained partial responses, comprising one hepatocellular carcinoma case and two cutaneous melanoma cases.

TCRdb's table, derived via immunoSEQ multiplex PCR, lists solely in-frame clones and lacks some. The sample shows 70,000 or so clones, 70% to 90% of them seen only once. Autoimmune disease history or systemic immunosuppression was exclusionary. V shed 1 base, J shed 5 bases, and the junction held 5 bases outside the gene matches. CDR1 and CDR2 from the germline V gene are LNHDA and SQIVND (reference sequence). CDR3 size: 15 residues. This receptor was obtained from an adult with an advanced solid tumor such as melanoma, head and neck, liver or kidney cancer. This specimen consisted of CD4+ or CD8+ T cells sorted from blood, obtained in a trial of the OX40 agonist ivuxolimab. This chain joins TRBV19 and TRBJ1-5; TRBD1 aligns across 7 bases. CDR3 DNA sequence: TGTGCCAGTAGTATAGGAAGGGGGCCAGATCAGCCCCAGCATTTT. Its protein is CASSIGRGPDQPQHF.